A single count supports the clone carrying this TCR beta chain. The data are from a study of control samples from healthy donors and cancer patients. Only in-frame clones appear in the TCRdb table, and some are missing; sequencing was by immunoSEQ multiplex PCR. The sample records 100,000 or so clones, 86% being singletons. Germline CDR1 and CDR2: SGHVS and FNYEAQ. Trimming shortened V by 4 bases and J by 2 bases, and 18 bases separated the two germline ends. The CDR3 consists of 16 residues. Sample: blood. The chain carries TRBV7-6 and TRBJ2-7; possible D gene TRBD2, 6 bases. This TCR came from a woman in her 50s in good health. The CDR3 sequence: CASSSAWGERAYEQYF. CDR3 nucleotide sequence: TGTGCCAGCAGCTCCGCGTGGGGGGAGAGGGCCTACGAGCAGTACTTC.